This TCR beta chain was identified during a study of blood T cell repertoires in COVID-19. Looking at the study overall: The origin of the acute and convalescent COVID-19 samples was the United States, Italy and Spain. Sources were T cells, B-cell-depleted T cells, or PBMCs; the material itself was cDNA or gDNA.

The CDR3 covers 13 residues. CDR1 and CDR2 (germline): SGHTA, FQGNSA. Between the trimmed V and J ends, which lost 7 bases and 1 base, there was a span of 10 bases. The protocol was immunoSEQ multiplex PCR, while the TCRdb copy is restricted to in-frame clones and leaves out a portion. This table has under 200,000 clones, about 86% appearing once. This clone was seen once. The V gene is TRBV7-2, the J gene TRBJ1-1, with D tentatively TRBD1 (6 bases). Sequencing input: peripheral blood. The TCR originated in a human donor with acute or convalescent COVID-19. The donor label of this sample is uncertain. The CDR3 DNA reads TGTGCCAGCAAGACAGGATCGAACACTGAAGCTTTCTTT. The encoded protein is CASKTGSNTEAFF.